The 26 T cell receptor beta chains below were found in one sample sequenced in a study of blood T cell repertoires in COVID-19. Using immunoSEQ multiplex PCR, the repertoire was profiled, and TCRdb retains in-frame clones only, with some absent. The data hold 60,000 to 75,000 clones, with 80% to 90% observed a single time. Material for sequencing was peripheral blood. These receptors were collected from a man aged 50 to 59 with active COVID-19.

The V call is TRBV19, the J call TRBJ2-7, with TRBD1 identical over 8 bases. There are 14 residues in the CDR3. Germline V gives CDR1 LNHDA, CDR2 SQIVND (reference sequence). After removal of 4 bases from V and 6 bases from J, the junction contained 8 bases not matched to a gene. In nucleotides, the CDR3 is TGTGCCAGTAGTACAACAGGGGGAGTGGGCGAGCAGTACTTC. Translating gives CASSTTGGVGEQYF.

The J gene is TRBJ2-5, the V gene TRBV5-1; 8 nucleotides agree with TRBD1. The CDR3 consists of 14 residues. After removal of 4 bases from V and 5 bases from J, the junction contained 7 bases not matched to a gene. Germline V gene lookup returns CDR1 SGHRS and CDR2 YFSETQ. DNA for the CDR3: TGCGCCAGCAGCCAGGACAGGGTGGGGGAGACCCAGTACTTC. Translation gives CASSQDRVGETQYF.

The genes are TRBV18 and TRBJ2-1, with D possibly being TRBD1 (5 bases). Germline CDR1 is KGHSH and CDR2 is LQKENI. The CDR3 covers 13 residues. Trimming left V 4 bases short and J 12 bases short, with 16 bases between. The CDR3 DNA reads as TGTGCCAGCTCACAGGGGTCGGACCTAGGGCAGTTCTTC. Encoded protein: CASSQGSDLGQFF.

The J gene is TRBJ1-6, the V gene TRBV19; 9 bases align to TRBD1. The V gene's germline CDR1 is LNHDA and CDR2 SQIVND (reference sequence). V was clipped by 7 bases and J by 7 bases; unmatched bases: 5. CDR3 length: 14 amino acids. The CDR3 is CASTRTGDNSPLHF. The CDR3 DNA reads as TGTGCCAGTACCCGGACAGGGGACAATTCACCCCTCCACTTT.

CDR3 protein: CASSLGGRLVSHEQFF. The CDR3 coding sequence is TGTGCCAGCAGCTTGGGGGGACGACTAGTATCTCATGAGCAGTTCTTC. V is TRBV5-6 and J is TRBJ2-1, with D perhaps TRBD2 (6 bases). The length of the CDR3 is 16 residues. Looked up from germline, CDR1 is SGHDT and CDR2 is YYEEEE. Trimming pared 0 bases from V and 8 bases from J, leaving 18 bases between.

The rearrangement links TRBV28 to TRBJ1-1; TRBD1 matches 7 bases. The CDR3 is made up of 14 amino acids. From germline, CDR1 is MDHEN and CDR2 SYDVKM. V dropped 7 bases and J dropped 1; count of bases not matched to a gene: 6. The CDR3 region has the DNA TGTGCCAGCAAGCCGGGACAGCAGAACACTGAAGCTTTCTTT. This codes for CASKPGQQNTEAFF.

The chain joins TRBV6-5 to TRBJ1-1; maybe TRBD1 (5 bases). Per the germline V gene, CDR1 is MNHEY and CDR2 is SVGAGI. The CDR3 is 15 amino acids. Trimming took off 0 bases at V and 1 base at J, with 9 bases between the two ends. CDR3 DNA sequence: TGTGCCAGCAGTTACTCATCGACAGCGAACACTGAAGCTTTCTTT. Translated, it gives CASSYSSTANTEAFF.

The chain employs TRBV27 and TRBJ1-4; D may be TRBD1 (5 bases). Germline values: CDR1 MNHEY, CDR2 SMNVEV (reference sequence). Between the trimmed V and J ends, which lost 5 bases and 0 bases, there was a span of 10 bases. The CDR3 has 15 amino acids. The CDR3, as DNA: TGTGCCAGCAGTACCCGCAGGGCAACTAATGAAAAACTGTTTTTT. It translates to CASSTRRATNEKLFF.

DNA for the CDR3: TGTGCCAGCAGCTTTACAGGGGAGCAGTACTTC. It is translated as CASSFTGEQYF. V gene TRBV5-4 combines with J gene TRBJ2-7, with D perhaps TRBD1 (6 bases). V was cut by 2 bases and J by 7 bases, with 7 bases left in between. The CDR3 has 11 residues. Germline CDR1 SGHNT, CDR2 YYREEE (reference sequence).

The chain has TRBV11-3 and TRBJ2-2, with TRBD2 as a possible D gene (5 bases). The CDR3 loop spans 15 amino acids. The germline gives CDR1 SGHNT, CDR2 YENEEA. V was clipped by 6 bases and J by 0 bases, with 11 bases between them. The CDR3 nucleotides read TGTGCCAGCAGACGAGGGCCAGCGAACACCGGGGAGCTGTTTTTT. It specifies CASRRGPANTGELFF.

On this clone itself: Germline and junction disagree at one end, which may indicate a read error. V gene TRBV7-8 combines with J gene TRBJ2-7; D is undetermined. CDR1 is SGHVS and CDR2 is FQNEAQ in the germline V gene. The CDR3 loop spans 12 amino acids. CDR3 residues: CASSPNYYEQHF. The CDR3 region has the DNA TGTGCCAGCAGCCCCAACTACTACGAGCAGCACTTC.

The J gene is TRBJ2-7, the V gene TRBV11-2; no definite D call. This CDR3 contains 12 residues. Trimming took 4 bases from V and 1 from J, leaving 5 bases between them. CDR1 and CDR2 (germline): SGHAT, FQNNGV. The CDR3: CASSSRSYEQYF. DNA for the CDR3: TGTGCCAGCAGCTCCAGATCCTACGAGCAGTACTTC.

This clone was observed a single time. CDR3 residues: CASNPTGEETQYF. In DNA, the CDR3 is TGTGCCAGCAACCCGACAGGGGAAGAGACCCAGTACTTC. This sequence joins TRBV6-5 and TRBJ2-5; TRBD1 aligns across 8 bases. Germline CDR1 reads MNHEY; CDR2 reads SVGAGI. With 7 bases clipped from V and 3 bases from J, the junction kept 4 bases outside the gene matches. CDR3 size: 13 residues.

This sequence joins TRBV6-2 or TRBV6-3 and TRBJ2-6, with D possibly being TRBD2 (6 bases). CDR1 is MNHEY and CDR2 is SVGEGT in the germline V gene. This CDR3 is 15 amino acids long. The V gene lost 4 bases and the J gene lost 0 bases, with 7 bases spanning the gap. The CDR3 sequence is CASSWRGSGANVLTF. CDR3 coding DNA: TGTGCCAGCAGTTGGCGGGGCTCTGGGGCCAACGTCCTGACTTTC.

CDR3 nucleotide sequence: TGTGCCACCAGGGGAGTTTCTGCTGAAGCTTTCTTT. Translation: CATRGVSAEAFF. The chain joins TRBV3-1 (or the pseudogene TRBV3-2) to TRBJ1-1, with a tentative D call TRBD1 (6 bases). CDR3 length: 12 amino acids. Trimming took off 10 bases at V and 6 bases at J, with 15 bases between the two ends. Per germline, CDR1 LGHDT and CDR2 YNNKEL (reference sequence).

This CDR3 is CASRSGTDNTEAFF. The CDR3 nucleotides read TGTGCCAGCAGATCCGGGACAGACAACACTGAAGCTTTCTTT. V is TRBV28 and J is TRBJ1-1; 7 positions match TRBD1. Germline V gene sequence: CDR1 MDHEN, CDR2 SYDVKM. This CDR3 contains 14 residues. Trimming took 6 bases from V and 2 from J; bases not matched to a gene: 6.

This chain joins TRBV15 and TRBJ2-5, with a tentative D call TRBD2 (6 bases). V was trimmed by 3 bases and J by 4 bases, leaving 9 bases between them. Per germline, CDR1 LNHNV and CDR2 YYDKDF (reference sequence). The CDR3 runs to 13 residues. In DNA form, the CDR3 reads TGTGCCACCAGCAGTGGGGGGAGAGAGACCCAGTACTTC. This gives the protein CATSSGGRETQYF. The full variable domain, rest sourced from reference TRBV15 and TRBJ2-5, is DAMVIQNPRYQVTQFGKPVTLSCSQTLNHNVMYWYQQKSSQAPKLLFHYYDKDFNNEADTPDNFQSRRPNTSFCFLDIRSPGLGDTAMYLCATSSGGRETQYFGPGTRLLVL.

This chain uses TRBV7-9 with TRBJ2-2; 11 positions match TRBD2. Germline CDR1 reads SEHNR; CDR2 reads FQNEAQ (reference sequence). CDR3 length: 18 residues. J was trimmed by 3 bases and V by 5 bases; bases with no gene match: 11. For the CDR3, the DNA is TGTGCCAGCAGCAAACTTCTTGGGACTAGCGGCGACACCGGGGAGCTGTTTTTT. Protein sequence: CASSKLLGTSGDTGELFF.

The sample holds one count of this clone. The chain is built from TRBV7-6 and TRBJ2-1, with 9 bases identical to TRBD1. Germline CDR1 and CDR2: SGHVS and FNYEAQ. The CDR3 is 15 amino acids. With V trimmed by 2 bases and J by 10 bases, 9 bases remained unmatched. The CDR3 spells CASSLSHRGLGEQFF. The CDR3 region has the DNA TGTGCCAGCAGCTTAAGTCACAGGGGGCTGGGAGAGCAGTTCTTC.

The chain employs TRBV7-2 and TRBJ1-1; no clear D. The V and J ends lost 2 bases and 1 base respectively, with 11 bases between them. This CDR3 has 15 residues. The V gene's germline CDR1 is SGHTA and CDR2 FQGNSA. As DNA, the CDR3 is TGTGCCAGCAGCTTATTCTCGGCAGGGAACACTGAAGCTTTCTTT. Translation gives CASSLFSAGNTEAFF.

The rearrangement joins TRBV5-1 to TRBJ2-7, with D tentatively TRBD2 (6 bases). The CDR3 contains 14 residues. The V gene's germline CDR1 is SGHRS and CDR2 YFSETQ. Trimming left V 2 bases short and J 0 bases short, with 9 bases between. The chain's CDR3 is CASSLGGTSYEQYF. The CDR3 coding sequence is TGCGCCAGCAGCTTAGGCGGGACCTCCTACGAGCAGTACTTC.

This sequence joins TRBV6-5 and TRBJ1-2, with 10 bases matching TRBD1. The length of the CDR3 is 15 residues. The germline V gene has CDR1 MNHEY and CDR2 SVGAGI. The V and J ends lost 4 bases and 4 bases, in that order; junction bases with no gene match: 6. This CDR3 is CASSFSRTGGYGYTF. In DNA form, the CDR3 reads TGTGCCAGCAGTTTCTCAAGGACAGGGGGCTATGGCTACACCTTC.

V gene TRBV7-8 combines with J gene TRBJ1-3, with 8 bases identical to TRBD1. This CDR3 region has 15 residues. V dropped 5 bases and J dropped 0; count of bases not matched to a gene: 3. Germline V gene sequence: CDR1 SGHVS, CDR2 FQNEAQ. CDR3 sequence (DNA): TGTGCCAGCAGCCCGGACAGGGTCTCTGGAAACACCATATATTTT. The encoded protein is CASSPDRVSGNTIYF.

The V call is TRBV7-9, the J call TRBJ1-4; TRBD1 aligns across 8 bases. There are 14 residues in the CDR3. The germline CDR1 and CDR2 sequences are SEHNR and FQNEAQ (reference sequence). Trimming removed 5 bases from V and 7 bases from J; junction bases left unmatched: 6. The CDR3 DNA reads TGTGCCAGCAGCCAGGACAGGGACCTTGAAAAACTGTTTTTT. Translated: CASSQDRDLEKLFF.

The chain is built from TRBV5-1 and TRBJ1-2; 9 bases map to TRBD1. The CDR3 loop spans 17 amino acids. Trimming cost V 0 bases and J 3 bases; bases outside gene matches: 9. CDR1 and CDR2 from the germline V gene are SGHRS and YFSETQ. The CDR3 bases are TGCGCCAGCAGCTTGGCCGGGGACAGGGAAGAGGACTATGGCTACACCTTC. Protein: CASSLAGDREEDYGYTF.

This clone was detected only a few times. The chain links TRBV2 to TRBJ2-1; 10 nucleotides match TRBD2. There are 16 residues in the CDR3. V gave up 7 bases and J gave up 7 bases; unmatched junction bases: 13. Germline CDR1 and CDR2: SNHLY and FYNNEI. The CDR3 bases are TGTGCCAGCACGGCGGGTAGGCTAGCGGGAGATAATGAGCAGTTCTTC. It translates to CASTAGRLAGDNEQFF.